Described below is a single TCR beta chain sequence and its context. Its binding antigen is unknown. The sample holds no much larger clone one base away, and base qualities are not on file. The trial excluded patients who had a history of autoimmune disease or were on systemic immunosuppression. Peripheral blood for TCR sequencing was drawn from every dose cohort at baseline, at cycle 4 day 1 and at cycle 7 day 1. The samples were drawn from a first-in-human, open-label, multicenter phase I dose-escalation trial of ivuxolimab. Adults with locally advanced or metastatic head and neck squamous cell, hepatocellular, melanoma or renal cell carcinoma were enrolled in the trial. Before TCR sequencing, CD4+ T cells and CD8+ T cells from peripheral blood were sorted into separate populations. Genomic DNA was extracted from sorted cells for sequencing of the TCRbeta CDR3 region. TCRbeta CDR3 regions were sequenced using the immunoSEQ Assay. Sourced from immuneACCESS, this table was stored by TCRdb with only in-frame sequences that have V and J called. A share of the clones is absent; for the studies checked, an unresolved V gene accounts for under half, and the remainder has no known explanation. Present in this sample are about 53,000 clones, more than 80% of which were seen just once. Roughly 10% of the sample lies in the top ten.

This sample is part of a study of OX40 agonist ivuxolimab in advanced cancers. About the investigation overall: The costimulatory receptor OX40 (CD134) was targeted by ivuxolimab, a fully human IgG2 agonistic monoclonal antibody. Peripheral TCRbeta sequencing was intended to test whether TCR sequence diversity was altered and clonal T-cell expansion was caused by ivuxolimab. In the dose-escalation cohort, roughly 80% of patients were male, and the mean age was approximately 60 years, with a range of roughly 23 to 85. Intravenous ivuxolimab was administered to patients every 2 weeks at six dose levels: 0.01, 0.1, 0.3, 1.5, 3 and 10 mg/kg. Of the roughly 54 patients in dose escalation, about 20 had hepatocellular carcinoma, about 15 had melanoma, 9 had renal cell carcinoma and 9 had head and neck cancer. The paper covers the monotherapy dose-escalation part of the phase I ivuxolimab trial, which included N = 52 patients. Three dose-escalation patients achieved partial responses, one with hepatocellular carcinoma and two with cutaneous melanoma. Prior anti-PD-1, anti-PD-L1 or anti-CTLA-4 therapy was permitted, and approximately 40% of dose-escalation patients had received checkpoint inhibitors.

Cut back by 5 bases and 1 base, the V and J ends lie 9 bases apart. Including the terminal cysteine and phenylalanine, the CDR3 comprises 13 residues. Only CDR3 DNA remains: 39 bases, in frame from the first base. Via the germline V gene, CDR1 is MNHEY and CDR2 SVGAGI. Beyond this particular receptor, the publication reports: Antigen specificity was not determined for the clonally expanded peripheral T cells. Low levels of normalized T-cell clonal expansion were also seen in some nonresponding patients. Partial responders in the 0.1-3.0 mg/kg groups had among the lowest normalized peripheral clonal expansion, especially among CD8+ T cells. After ivuxolimab, more expanded clones were found on average in CD8+ T cells than in CD4+ T cells. At doses of 0.1 to 3.0 mg/kg, clonal expansion of both CD4+ and CD8+ blood T cells was observed from baseline to week 6.

The sequence was collected from an adult with an advanced solid tumor such as melanoma, head and neck, liver or kidney cancer. The sequence joins TRBV6-5 to TRBJ2-7; no D gene call is confident. The sample here was CD4+ or CD8+ T cells sorted from blood, taken in a trial of the OX40 agonist ivuxolimab. Here is the DNA: TGTGCCAGCAGTGGGTCCGAGTCCTACGAGCAGTACTTC. Its amino acids are CASSGSESYEQYF.